The T cell receptor beta chain described here comes from a study of T cells in Graves' hyperthyroidism and ophthalmopathy (dated by TCRdb to the late 2010s). For the study in its entirety: Peripheral blood was sampled at the time of initial diagnosis, prior to any treatment. For training and testing, the 100 or so patients in the discovery cohort were randomly divided in a 7:3 ratio. After blood sampling, hyperthyroidism patients were treated with methimazole at a starting dose of 30 mg daily, and ophthalmopathy patients were treated with high-dose intravenous methylprednisolone. To identify distinguishing TCR V-J signatures, a discovery cohort of around 98 patients was used, comprising under 45 with Graves' ophthalmopathy and some 57 with stable Graves' hyperthyroidism. In addition, the study compared T-cell repertoires in thyroid tissue and in blood from roughly six Graves' hyperthyroidism patients. Prospective prediction of ophthalmopathy was tested in an independent validation cohort of fewer than 20 hyperthyroidism patients and 17 patients who later progressed to ophthalmopathy. TCR Vbeta CDR3 sequencing of approximately 140 peripheral blood samples (over 40 ophthalmopathy, 75 or so hyperthyroidism and 17 progressor patients) is reported in the paper.

Moderately to severely active disease, a Clinical Activity Score of at least 3, a NOSPECS grade of at least 4, and a duration under 3 months were present in ophthalmopathy patients. Exclusion was applied to patients with uncontrolled infections, other autoimmune diseases, pregnancy or lactation. Clinical symptoms, serum thyroxine and TRAb, thyroid ultrasound, and orbital computed tomography formed the basis for the diagnoses. Ficoll-Paque density gradient centrifugation was used to isolate PBMCs from about 9 ml of fresh peripheral blood. Total RNA was extracted using Trizol reagent, and RNA quality was assessed on an Agilent 2100 Bioanalyzer. Points on this clonotype: The specificity of this receptor is unknown. Per-base quality was not reported, and no clone a single base away is much larger than it.

The cysteine opens and the phenylalanine closes a CDR3 of 14 amino acids. Here the CDR3 DNA is all that survives: 42 bases in frame from base 1. V is pruned by 0 bases and J by 10 bases, leaving 6 bases of the junction without a gene match. The germline V gene yields MNHEY for CDR1 and SVGAGI for CDR2. The TCR beta CDR3 regions were amplified from the RNA transcripts. The first round of RT-PCR for the TCR CDR3 was performed with the HTBI primer set and the Qiagen OneStep RT-PCR kit. A second multiplex PCR round built the libraries, followed by size selection and purification. The libraries were sequenced on an Illumina HiSeq2000 using paired-end 100 bp reads. In the original analysis: SOAPnuke was used to process the raw data, throwing out any read that contained adapters or uncalled bases, had a mean Phred below 15, or lacked an exact constant-primer or identifier match. COPE v1.2.5 was used to merge high-quality paired reads, and clonotypes were defined as unique nucleotide sequences. Clonotypes were aligned to IMGT TRBV, TRBD and TRBJ reference segments using MiTCR v1.1. Analysis was restricted to V-J combinations with a frequency above 0.0001, which covered roughly 99% of repertoires. A TCS score was defined as the ratio of F50 (clonal expansion) to E x V (chaos), with BLOSUM62-based TCRdist applied between CDR3 peptides within each V-J. Welch's t-statistics and random forest reduced 500 to 550 V-J features to about 12, which were used in a naive Bayes classifier (R e1071). The public reads were quality trimmed at Q25 with fastp and then assembled into clones with MiXCR by TCRdb, keeping productive beta chains. Records with the same CDR3 protein are collapsed into one entry carrying the most frequent genes and DNA. These V and J calls are TCRdb output, not the study's own analysis. The sample table records 490,000 or so distinct CDR3 sequences; 22% of these occur just once. The biggest ten clones account for 45% to 55% of the sample.

What the authors observed across the whole study: In cross-validation, a model built on a 13 V-J signature told ophthalmopathy apart from stable hyperthyroidism with 85% to 90% sensitivity and approximately 81% specificity, and in testing the same model reached 80%/75%. No statistical method was used to set the sample size in advance, and investigators knew the group allocation. In validation, the model predicted progression to ophthalmopathy a median of roughly 6.1 months before onset, with roughly 70% sensitivity and almost 75% specificity. Blood samples also contained most of the expanded thyroid clonotypes (frequency above 0.001), which suggests that blood repertoires may reflect thyroid immune responses.

The V and J segments used are TRBV6-5 and TRBJ2-1; 7 bases in the junction line up with TRBD2. This TCR was recovered from a woman in her seventies with Graves' ophthalmopathy. The specimen sequenced was blood. The nucleotide sequence is given as TGTGCCAGCAGTTACTCCGGGACTATCGTAGAGCAGTTCTTC. The resulting protein is CASSYSGTIVEQFF.